Listed below are T cell receptor beta chains from one sample, sequenced in a study of cytomegalovirus exposure and HLA in healthy donors. Profiling relied on immunoSEQ multiplex PCR, and the TCRdb table lists in-frame clones only, not all of them. The table lists about 40,000 clones, about nine tenths of them singletons. Sequenced material: PBMCs. The receptors originated from a woman aged 40 to 55 in good health and CMV-seropositive. CDR3s include the opening cysteine and the closing phenylalanine or tryptophan. The D gene is left open where the match is weak. Clone size is shown for a subset of rows, as once, few, many or a class of expanded clone.

v_call	clone_size	j_call	d_call	cdr3_nt	cdr3_aa
TRBV10-2	.	TRBJ2-3	TRBD2	TGCGCCAGCAGTGAGCGGGTAGCGGGGGCTCTTAGCACAGATACGCAGTATTTT	CASSERVAGALSTDTQYF
TRBV7-2	.	TRBJ2-5	.	TGTGCCAGCAGCTTAGCCGCTATGCCCCAGTACTTC	CASSLAAMPQYF
TRBV9	.	TRBJ1-2	.	TGTGCCAGCAGCGTAGGCCACTTGGGCGGACAGCACTATGGCTACACCTTC	CASSVGHLGGQHYGYTF
TRBV7-2	.	TRBJ1-5	.	TGTGCCAGCAGCTTATTAGCATATAGCAATCAGCCCCAGCATTTT	CASSLLAYSNQPQHF
TRBV5-5	.	TRBJ1-5	TRBD1	TGTGCCAGCAGCTTCACAGGGGGGGATCAGCCCCAGCATTTT	CASSFTGGDQPQHF
TRBV7-2	.	TRBJ2-7	TRBD2	TGTGCCAGCAGCTCCAGGAGGCGGGGGGTGTTGGGGGAGCAGTACTTC	CASSSRRRGVLGEQYF
TRBV28	once	TRBJ1-1	.	TGTGCCAGCAGTTTATCCGCTATGAACACTGAAGCTTTCTTT	CASSLSAMNTEAFF
TRBV6-1	.	TRBJ2-7	.	TGTGCCAGCAGTGAAACGGGAGAGGGCCCCTACGAGCAGTACTTC	CASSETGEGPYEQYF
TRBV28	once	TRBJ2-7	TRBD1	TGTGCCAGCAGTTTAGGACAGGAGCTCTACGAGCAGTACTTC	CASSLGQELYEQYF
TRBV9	.	TRBJ2-2	TRBD2	TGTGCCAGCAGCAAAGGGACTAGCGGGGGGGCCGGCACCGGGGAGCTGTTTTTT	CASSKGTSGGAGTGELFF
TRBV28	.	TRBJ2-7	TRBD2	TGTGCCAGTACCGGGGGGTTGGGCTACGAGCAGTACTTC	CASTGGLGYEQYF
TRBV28	.	TRBJ1-5	TRBD1	TGTGCCAGCAGTGCCACAGGGGTTCAGCCCCAGCATTTT	CASSATGVQPQHF
TRBV7-2	.	TRBJ2-3	TRBD2	TGTGCCAGCAGCTCCCGACTAGCTTACACAGATACGCAGTATTTT	CASSSRLAYTDTQYF
TRBV7-3	.	TRBJ2-5	TRBD2	TGTGCCAGCAGCGCAAGGGGAGGGGAGACCCAGTACTTC	CASSARGGETQYF
TRBV4-1	.	TRBJ1-3	.	TGCGCCAGCAGCCGCCTCGAGAGGCGTTCTGGAAACACCATATATTTT	CASSRLERRSGNTIYF
TRBV5-1	once	TRBJ2-1	TRBD1	TGCGCCAGCAGCTTGAGGACAGGGCTTAATGAGCAGTTCTTC	CASSLRTGLNEQFF
TRBV14	.	TRBJ2-1	TRBD2	TGTGCCAGCAGCCAAGGAAGCGGGGGGTCCCTAAATCCTACCAGGTCCTACAATGAGCAGTTCTTC	CASSQGSGGSLNPTRSYNEQFF
TRBV29-1	.	TRBJ1-2	.	TGCAGCGGATCCCCCGGGGGGGCCTATGGCTACACCTTC	CSGSPGGAYGYTF
TRBV6-5	.	TRBJ1-2	TRBD1	TGTGCCAGCAGTTTAATAATACAGGGGATGCATGGCTACACCTTC	CASSLIIQGMHGYTF
TRBV28	.	TRBJ1-5	.	TGTGCCAGCAGTTTATATATGCAGCCCCAGCATTTT	CASSLYMQPQHF
TRBV10-3	.	TRBJ1-5	.	TGTGCCATCACGCGGGAATTCAATCAGCCCCAGCATTTT	CAITREFNQPQHF
TRBV5-1	.	TRBJ1-5	TRBD1	TGCGCCAGCAGCTTGGTCCGGGGCCGGGACAGGGTTGATCAGCCCCAGCATTTT	CASSLVRGRDRVDQPQHF
TRBV19	.	TRBJ2-2	TRBD1	TGTGCCAGTAGTTCGGGGACAGGGGGCACCGGGGAGCTGTTTTTT	CASSSGTGGTGELFF
TRBV10-3	.	TRBJ1-1	TRBD1	TGTGCCATCAGCCCTGACAGGGGTGGGACTGAAGCTTTCTTT	CAISPDRGGTEAFF
TRBV28	.	TRBJ1-1	TRBD1	TGTGCCAGCAGTAGAAGGGCCCCGACAGGGACTGAAGCTTTCTTT	CASSRRAPTGTEAFF
TRBV6-5	.	TRBJ2-5	TRBD2	TGTGCCAGCAGTTACGGGATAGGGACTATGGGAGAGACCCAGTACTTC	CASSYGIGTMGETQYF
TRBV7-9	.	TRBJ2-3	.	TGTTCCGGGGGTGCTAGCACAGATACGCAGTATTTT	CSGGASTDTQYF
TRBV5-1	.	TRBJ2-1	TRBD2	TGCGCCAGCAGCGGTTTAGCGGGGGGGAATGAGCAGTTCTTC	CASSGLAGGNEQFF
TRBV18	.	TRBJ1-2	.	TGTGCCAGCTCACCAGACAGGAGCTATGGCTACACCTTC	CASSPDRSYGYTF
TRBV30	.	TRBJ2-1	.	TGTGCCTGGGGTTCTCCGCGGGGTGCCTACAATGAGCAGTTCTTC	CAWGSPRGAYNEQFF
TRBV7-2	once	TRBJ2-2	TRBD2	TGTGCCAGCAGCGTAGCGGGGGGGCTGGTCGGGGAGCTGTTTTTT	CASSVAGGLVGELFF